The source of this T cell receptor beta chain is a study of blood T cells in healthy people across ages. A note on this clonotype: Its target is unknown.

PCR was performed a second time for roughly 7 to 11 cycles using a sample-barcoded 5' primer and a J-beta primer mix. TCRdb redid the calling of the 5' RACE reads with MiXCR, one entry per CDR3 protein. The sample includes about 800,000 distinct CDR3 sequences, around 25% seen only once; the top ten take under 4%. Points from the study as a whole: The long-lived group displayed more naive CD4+ cells, plus higher diversity, than the aged donors did.

In germline, CDR1 is DFQATT, CDR2 SNEGSKA (reference sequence). V lost 2 bases to trimming and J lost 5 bases; unmatched junction nucleotides: 0. This CDR3 has 11 amino acids. A further study also used this sample, focusing on T cells of mothers and their children.

The sequenced sample was blood. The TCR originated in a boy aged 5 to 17 in good health. V gene TRBV20-1 combines with J gene TRBJ2-7; 7 bases agree with TRBD1. The chain's CDR3 is CSARQGDEQYF. DNA for the CDR3: TGCAGTGCTAGACAGGGGGACGAGCAGTACTTC.